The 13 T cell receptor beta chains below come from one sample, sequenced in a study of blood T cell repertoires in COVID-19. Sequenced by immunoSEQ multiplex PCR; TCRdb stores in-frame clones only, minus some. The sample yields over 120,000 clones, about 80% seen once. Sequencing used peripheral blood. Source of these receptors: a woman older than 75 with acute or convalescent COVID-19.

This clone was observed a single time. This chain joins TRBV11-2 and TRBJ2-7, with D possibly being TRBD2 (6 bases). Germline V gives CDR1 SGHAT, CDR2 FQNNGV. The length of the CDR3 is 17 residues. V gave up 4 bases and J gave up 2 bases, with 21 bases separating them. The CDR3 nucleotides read TGTGCCAGCAGCTCATCTCTAGCCGGGACTCTTGCCTACGAGCAGTACTTC. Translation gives CASSSSLAGTLAYEQYF.

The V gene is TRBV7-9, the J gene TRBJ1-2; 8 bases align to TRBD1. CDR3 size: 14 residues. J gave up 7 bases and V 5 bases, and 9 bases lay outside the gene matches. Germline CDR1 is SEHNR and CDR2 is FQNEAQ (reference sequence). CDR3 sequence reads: CASSQTLDRAGYTF. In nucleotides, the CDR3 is TGTGCCAGCAGCCAGACCCTGGACAGGGCTGGCTACACCTTC.

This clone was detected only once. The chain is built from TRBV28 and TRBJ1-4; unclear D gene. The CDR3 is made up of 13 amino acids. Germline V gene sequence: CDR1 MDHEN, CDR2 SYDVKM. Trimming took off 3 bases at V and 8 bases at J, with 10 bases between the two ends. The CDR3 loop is CASSFRRGEKLFF. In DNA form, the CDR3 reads TGTGCCAGCAGTTTTAGGCGAGGCGAAAAACTGTTTTTT.

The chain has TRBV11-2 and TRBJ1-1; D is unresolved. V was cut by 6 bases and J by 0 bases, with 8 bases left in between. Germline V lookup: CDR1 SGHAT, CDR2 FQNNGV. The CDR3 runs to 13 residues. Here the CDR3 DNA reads TGTGCCAGCAGGGACTACATGAACACTGAAGCTTTCTTT. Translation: CASRDYMNTEAFF. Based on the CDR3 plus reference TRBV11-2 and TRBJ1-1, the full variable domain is EAGVAQSPRYKIIEKRQSVAFWCNPISGHATLYWYQQILGQGPKLLIQFQNNGVVDDSQLPKDRFSAERLKGVDSTLKIQPAKLEDSAVYLCASRDYMNTEAFFGQGTRLTVV.

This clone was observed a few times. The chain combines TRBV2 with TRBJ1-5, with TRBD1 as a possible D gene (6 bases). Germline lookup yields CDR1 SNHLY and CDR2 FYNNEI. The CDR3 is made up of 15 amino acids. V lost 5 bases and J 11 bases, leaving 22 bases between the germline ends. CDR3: CASSNQDSVVGTQHF. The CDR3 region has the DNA TGTGCCAGCAGTAATCAGGACAGCGTCGTTGGGACCCAGCATTTT. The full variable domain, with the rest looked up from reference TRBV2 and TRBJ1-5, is EPEVTQTPSHQVTQMGQEVILRCVPISNHLYFYWYRQILGQKVEFLVSFYNNEISEKSEIFDDQFSVERPDGSNFTLKIRSTKLEDSAMYFCASSNQDSVVGTQHFGDGTRLSIL.

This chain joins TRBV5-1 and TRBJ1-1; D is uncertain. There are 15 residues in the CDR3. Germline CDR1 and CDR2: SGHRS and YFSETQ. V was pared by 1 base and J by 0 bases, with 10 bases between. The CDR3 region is CASSLMREVNTEAFF. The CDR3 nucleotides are TGCGCCAGCAGCTTGATGAGGGAGGTGAACACTGAAGCTTTCTTT.

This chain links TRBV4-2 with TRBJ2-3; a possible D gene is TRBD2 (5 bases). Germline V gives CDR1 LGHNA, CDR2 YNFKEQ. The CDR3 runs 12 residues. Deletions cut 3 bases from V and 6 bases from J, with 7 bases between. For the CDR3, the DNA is TGTGCCAGCAGCCATCCGGGGGATACGCAGTATTTT. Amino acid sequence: CASSHPGDTQYF.

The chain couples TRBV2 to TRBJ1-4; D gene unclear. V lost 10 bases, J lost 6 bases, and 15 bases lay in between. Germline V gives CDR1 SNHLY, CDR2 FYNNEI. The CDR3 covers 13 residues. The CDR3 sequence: CANNGLGDEKLFF. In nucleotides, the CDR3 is TGTGCCAATAATGGACTGGGCGATGAAAAACTGTTTTTT.

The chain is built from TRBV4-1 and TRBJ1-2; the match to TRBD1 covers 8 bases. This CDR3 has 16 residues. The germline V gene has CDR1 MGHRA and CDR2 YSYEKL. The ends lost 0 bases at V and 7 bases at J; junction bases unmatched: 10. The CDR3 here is CASSQDLVGTGRGYTF. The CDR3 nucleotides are TGCGCCAGCAGCCAAGATCTAGTGGGGACAGGACGTGGCTACACCTTC.

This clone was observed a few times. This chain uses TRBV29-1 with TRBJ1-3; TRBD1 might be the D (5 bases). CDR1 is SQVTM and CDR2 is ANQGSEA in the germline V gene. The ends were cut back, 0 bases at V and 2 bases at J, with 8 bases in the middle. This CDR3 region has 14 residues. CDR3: CSVEEGGTGNTIYF. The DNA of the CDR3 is TGCAGCGTTGAAGAGGGGGGAACTGGAAACACCATATATTTT. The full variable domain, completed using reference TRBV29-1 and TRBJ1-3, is SAVISQKPSRDICQRGTSLTIQCQVDSQVTMMFWYRQQPGQSLTLIATANQGSEATYESGFVIDKFPISRPNLTFSTLTVSNMSPEDSSIYLCSVEEGGTGNTIYFGEGSWLTVV.

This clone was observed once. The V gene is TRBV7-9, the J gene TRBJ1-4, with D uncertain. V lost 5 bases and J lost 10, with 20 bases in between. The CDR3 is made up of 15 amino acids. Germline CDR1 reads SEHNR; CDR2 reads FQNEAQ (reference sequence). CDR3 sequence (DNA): TGTGCCAGCAGCCCCCTCGGGGTAGATAAGGGAAAACTGTTTTTT. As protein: CASSPLGVDKGKLFF.

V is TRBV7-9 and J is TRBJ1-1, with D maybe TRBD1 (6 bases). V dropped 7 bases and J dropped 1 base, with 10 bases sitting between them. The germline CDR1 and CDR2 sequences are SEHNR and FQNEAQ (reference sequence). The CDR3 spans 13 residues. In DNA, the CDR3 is TGTGCCAGCATCGGACAGCAGAACACTGAAGCTTTCTTT. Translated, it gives CASIGQQNTEAFF.

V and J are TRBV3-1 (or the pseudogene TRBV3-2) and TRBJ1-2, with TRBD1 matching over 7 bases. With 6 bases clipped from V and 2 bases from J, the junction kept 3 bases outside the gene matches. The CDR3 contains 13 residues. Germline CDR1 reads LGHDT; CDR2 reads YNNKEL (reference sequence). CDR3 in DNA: TGTGCCAGCAGGAAACAGGGGAACTATGGCTACACCTTC. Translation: CASRKQGNYGYTF.